The clone carrying this TCR beta chain was seen at least ten times. The antigen is not known. This record belongs to a study of T cells in Graves' hyperthyroidism and ophthalmopathy. With 8 bases removed from V and 10 bases from J, the gap between germline ends came to 14 bases. This CDR3 spans 11 amino acids. Germline V gene lookup returns CDR1 SNHLY and CDR2 FYNNEI. Broader study findings: Blood held most thyroid clonotypes expanded above 0.001 frequency.

Newly diagnosed hyperthyroidism patients aged 18 to 65 years had disease lasting under 2 months. Authors of the study amplified TCR beta CDR3 regions from RNA transcripts. The study used the HTBI primer set for a first-round RT-PCR of the TCR CDR3. Using its own MiXCR run on the multiplex PCR reads, TCRdb lists one record per CDR3 protein. Among around 440,000 distinct CDR3 sequences listed, 15% to 18% were seen once. The chain has TRBV2 and TRBJ1-2; weak D call: TRBD1 (5 bases). This TCR was recovered from a woman aged 18-30 years with Graves' hyperthyroidism. Sequencing was performed on blood. The CDR3 sequence: CASREQGDYTF. CDR3 bases: TGTGCCAGCCGGGAGCAAGGGGACTACACCTTC.